The 15 T cell receptor beta chains listed next were all sequenced from one sample in a study of T cell changes during pregnancy in multiple sclerosis. Produced via immunoSEQ multiplex PCR; TCRdb's table is partial and in-frame only. This table has tens of thousands of clones, roughly 90% appearing once. The starting material was CD4+ T cells from peripheral blood mononuclear cells, obtained in the third trimester of pregnancy. These receptor sequences come from a female donor in good health, enrolled as a control in a pregnancy study.

The rearrangement uses TRBV7-6 and TRBJ2-7; D is perhaps TRBD2 (5 bases). Germline V CDR1 and CDR2: SGHVS, FNYEAQ. V was trimmed by 8 bases and J by 3 bases, leaving 26 bases between them. CDR3 size: 17 residues. The CDR3 sequence is CASCYLWLARSSYEQYF. The CDR3 DNA sequence: TGTGCCAGCTGCTACCTGTGGCTAGCTCGGTCTAGCTACGAGCAGTACTTC. The whole variable domain, filled in from reference TRBV7-6 and TRBJ2-7, reads GAGVSQSPRYKVTKRGQDVALRCDPISGHVSLYWYRQALGQGPEFLTYFNYEAQQDKSGLPNDRFSAERPEGSISTLTIQRTEQRDSAMYRCASCYLWLARSSYEQYFGPGTRLTVT.

The chain recombines TRBV6-1 with TRBJ2-7; possibly TRBD2 for D (6 bases). This CDR3 has 19 residues. Trimming removed 1 base at V and 0 bases at J, with 22 bases between. The V gene's germline CDR1 is MNHNS and CDR2 SASEGT. CDR3: CASSEGSLFTDYSSYEQYF. The CDR3 bases are TGTGCCAGCAGTGAAGGGAGCCTCTTCACGGACTATAGCTCCTACGAGCAGTACTTC.

J is TRBJ1-2 and V is TRBV15; D remains ambiguous. Germline V CDR1 and CDR2: LNHNV, YYDKDF (reference sequence). Deletions cut 0 bases from V and 5 bases from J, with 31 bases between. The CDR3 is 21 amino acids. CDR3: CATSRDKMSSSGIGPAYGYTF. CDR3 DNA sequence: TGTGCCACCAGCAGAGATAAAATGAGTTCGTCGGGGATTGGCCCTGCATATGGCTACACCTTC.

The rearrangement links TRBV7-2 to TRBJ2-3; 12 bases match TRBD2. The CDR3 totals 17 residues. V was pared by 1 base and J by 4 bases, with 6 bases of the junction left unmatched. The germline gives CDR1 SGHTA, CDR2 FQGNSA. CDR3 nucleotides: TGTGCCAGCAGCTTAGATCTAGCGGGGGGGCCTTCAGATACGCAGTATTTT. Its protein product is CASSLDLAGGPSDTQYF.

The CDR3 DNA sequence: TGTGCCAGCAGTGGCGATGAGCCCCAGCATTTT. This translates into CASSGDEPQHF. The chain carries TRBV6-1 and TRBJ1-5; D unclear. Trimming pared 4 bases from V and 8 bases from J, leaving 6 bases between. Germline V gene lookup returns CDR1 MNHNS and CDR2 SASEGT. This CDR3 has 11 residues.

The chain links TRBV5-8 to TRBJ2-3; 10 bases align to TRBD2. The CDR3 spans 18 residues. V dropped 2 bases and J dropped 1; count of bases not matched to a gene: 10. Germline lookup yields CDR1 SGHTS and CDR2 YDEGEE. CDR3: CASSFFGLAGVGTDTQYF. In nucleotides, the CDR3 is TGTGCCAGCAGCTTTTTTGGGCTAGCGGGGGTCGGCACAGATACGCAGTATTTT. The variable domain in full, with the rest retrieved from reference TRBV5-8 and TRBJ2-3, is EAGVTQSPTHLIKTRGQQATLRCSPISGHTSVYWYQQALGLGLQFLLWYDEGEERNRGNFPPRFSGRQFPNYSSELNVNALELEDSALYLCASSFFGLAGVGTDTQYFGPGTRLTVL.

The chain joins TRBV11-2 to TRBJ2-7, with 8 bases aligning to TRBD2. The CDR3 length is 16 residues. Germline-derived CDR1 and CDR2 are SGHAT and FQNNGV. V lost 2 bases to trimming and J lost 0 bases; unmatched junction nucleotides: 6. CDR3 in amino acids: CASSLSASGFSYEQYF. Here the CDR3 DNA reads TGTGCCAGCAGCTTAAGTGCTAGCGGGTTCTCCTACGAGCAGTACTTC.

V gene TRBV7-2 combines with J gene TRBJ2-7; TRBD1 aligns across 9 bases. The CDR3 runs 16 residues. The germline CDR1 and CDR2 sequences are SGHTA and FQGNSA. After removal of 0 bases from V and 6 bases from J, the junction contained 9 bases not matched to a gene. CDR3 sequence: CASSLASVGTGTEQYF. CDR3 DNA sequence: TGTGCCAGCAGCTTAGCCTCGGTAGGGACAGGGACCGAGCAGTACTTC.

The chain is built from TRBV7-9 and TRBJ2-1, with D possibly TRBD2 on 7 matching bases. Germline loops: CDR1 SEHNR, CDR2 FQNEAQ (reference sequence). The CDR3 covers 14 residues. Trimming pared 3 bases from V and 9 bases from J, leaving 15 bases between. CDR3 bases: TGTGCCAGCAGCTTGGGGGGGGGCTGGAGTGAGCAGTTCTTC. Translating gives CASSLGGGWSEQFF.

This clone was detected only once. This chain links TRBV29-1 with TRBJ1-5; 10 positions agree with TRBD1. This CDR3 has 15 amino acids. The germline V gene has CDR1 SQVTM and CDR2 ANQGSEA. The junction had 14 bases not matched to a gene; V was cut back by 6 bases and J by 9 bases. CDR3 in amino acids: CSVVTSGQGPGPQHF. The CDR3 nucleotides are TGCAGCGTAGTCACCTCGGGACAGGGGCCCGGGCCCCAGCATTTT.

This rearrangement joins TRBV10-3 to TRBJ1-5, with 9 bases lining up with TRBD1. Losses at the gene ends were 4 bases for V and 2 bases for J; bases not matched to a gene: 0. There are 14 residues in the CDR3. The germline V gene has CDR1 ENHRY and CDR2 SYGVKD. The CDR3 DNA sequence: TGTGCCATCAGTGGACAGGGGGGCAATCAGCCCCAGCATTTT. This encodes CAISGQGGNQPQHF.

The V gene is TRBV11-3, the J gene TRBJ2-1; TRBD2 agrees at 8 bases. V lost 2 bases to trimming and J lost 2 bases; unmatched junction nucleotides: 5. Germline V CDR1 and CDR2: SGHNT, YENEEA. The CDR3 totals 16 residues. The CDR3 reads CASSLKRGRTYNEQFF. The CDR3 nucleotides are TGTGCCAGCAGCTTAAAGCGGGGGCGAACCTACAATGAGCAGTTCTTC.

The chain joins TRBV19 to TRBJ2-1; 8 nucleotides agree with TRBD2. This CDR3 has 13 amino acids. From germline, CDR1 is LNHDA and CDR2 SQIVND (reference sequence). Trimming removed 10 bases from V and 6 bases from J; junction bases left unmatched: 8. CDR3 residues: CATQLAGGNEQFF. The CDR3 nucleotides read TGTGCCACTCAACTGGCGGGGGGCAATGAGCAGTTCTTC.

The chain carries TRBV30 and TRBJ1-1; 8 positions agree with TRBD1. The V gene's germline CDR1 is GTSNPN and CDR2 SVGIG (reference sequence). The trim removed 3 bases at V and 5 bases at J, leaving 2 bases unmatched. The CDR3 extends over 12 amino acids. CDR3: CAWSDRGTEAFF. DNA of the CDR3: TGTGCCTGGAGCGACAGGGGAACTGAAGCTTTCTTT.

The chain couples TRBV11-1 to TRBJ1-1; 10 nucleotides align to TRBD1. The CDR3 is made up of 15 amino acids. CDR1 is SGHAT and CDR2 is FQDESV in the germline V gene (reference sequence). J gave up 7 bases and V 4 bases, and 9 bases lay outside the gene matches. The chain's CDR3 is CASSSKNGQGGEAFF. The CDR3 bases are TGTGCCAGCAGCTCGAAGAATGGACAGGGGGGTGAAGCTTTCTTT. The full variable domain, completed using reference TRBV11-1 and TRBJ1-1, is EAEVAQSPRYKITEKSQAVAFWCDPISGHATLYWYRQILGQGPELLVQFQDESVVDDSQLPKDRFSAERLKGVDSTLKIQPAELGDSAMYLCASSSKNGQGGEAFFGQGTRLTVV.